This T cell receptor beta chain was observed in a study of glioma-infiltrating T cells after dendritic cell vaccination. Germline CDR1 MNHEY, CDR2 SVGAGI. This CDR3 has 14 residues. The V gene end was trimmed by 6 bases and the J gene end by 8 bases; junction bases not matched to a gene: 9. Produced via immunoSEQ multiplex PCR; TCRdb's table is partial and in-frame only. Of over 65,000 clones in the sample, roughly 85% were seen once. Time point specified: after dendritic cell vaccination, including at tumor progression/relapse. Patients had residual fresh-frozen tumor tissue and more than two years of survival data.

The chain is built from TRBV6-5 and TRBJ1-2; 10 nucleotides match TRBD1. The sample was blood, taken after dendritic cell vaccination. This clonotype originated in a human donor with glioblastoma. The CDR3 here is CASRKTGTGVGYTF. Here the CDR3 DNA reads TGTGCCAGCAGGAAAACAGGGACAGGGGTCGGCTACACCTTC.